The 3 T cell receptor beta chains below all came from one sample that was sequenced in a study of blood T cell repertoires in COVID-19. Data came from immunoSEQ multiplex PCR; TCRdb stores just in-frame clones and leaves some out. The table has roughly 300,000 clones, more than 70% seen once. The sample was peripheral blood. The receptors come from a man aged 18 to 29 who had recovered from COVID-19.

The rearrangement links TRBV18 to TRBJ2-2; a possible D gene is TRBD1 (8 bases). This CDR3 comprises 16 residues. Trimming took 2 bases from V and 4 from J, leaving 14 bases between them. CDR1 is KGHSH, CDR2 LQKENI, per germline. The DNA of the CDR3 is TGTGCCAGCTCACCAGGACAGGGAGGGTCCACCGGGGAGCTGTTTTTT. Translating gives CASSPGQGGSTGELFF.

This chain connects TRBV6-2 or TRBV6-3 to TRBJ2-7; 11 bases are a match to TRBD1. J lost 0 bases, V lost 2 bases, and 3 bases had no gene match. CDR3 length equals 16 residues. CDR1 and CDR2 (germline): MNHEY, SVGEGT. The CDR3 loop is CASSYGGQGGSYEQYF. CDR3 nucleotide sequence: TGTGCCAGCAGTTACGGGGGACAGGGGGGCTCCTACGAGCAGTACTTC.

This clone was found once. The DNA for the CDR3 is TGTGCCAGCAGCCCCCGGACTAGCGGGGAGCAGTTCTTC. This sequence encodes CASSPRTSGEQFF. This rearrangement joins TRBV7-7 to TRBJ2-1; 11 bases agree with TRBD2. The V gene end was trimmed by 5 bases and the J gene end by 10 bases; junction bases not matched to a gene: 4. CDR1 and CDR2 from the germline V gene are SSHAT and FNYEAQ (reference sequence). This CDR3 region has 13 residues.